Shown below are 22 T cell receptor beta chains from a single sample sequenced in a study of neurological immune-mediated disorders (dated by TCRdb to the late 2010s). The library was prepared using 5' RACE. Sequencing relied on an Illumina HiSeq 2500. In TCRdb, the public reads were trimmed at Q25 with fastp and aligned with MiXCR, with productive beta chains retained. Identical CDR3 proteins give one entry, which carries the most common genes and DNA. Within this sample are 55,000 to 65,000 distinct CDR3 sequences, with roughly 9.8% of them counted one time only. Approximately 12% of the sample lies in the top ten. Sample time point, as interpreted from the label and publication: longitudinal time-point 2. The sample was PBMCs. The source is a young man in good health.

J is TRBJ2-7 and V is TRBV28; D uncertain. CDR3 length: 13 residues. V lost 5 bases, J lost 2 bases, and 10 bases lay in between. Germline-derived CDR1 and CDR2 are MDHEN and SYDVKM. The DNA of the CDR3 is TGTGCCAGCAGTCCCCCCGCGGCCTACGAGCAGTACTTC. This translates into CASSPPAAYEQYF.

This clonotype showed up many times. V gene TRBV7-9 combines with J gene TRBJ1-3, with unresolved D. Germline V lookup: CDR1 SEHNR, CDR2 FQNEAQ (reference sequence). V was clipped by 3 bases and J by 0 bases, with 12 bases between them. The CDR3 has 16 amino acids. In DNA, the CDR3 is TGTGCCAGCAGCTTCGCCCCCAAGAGCTCTGGAAACACCATATATTTT. Protein product: CASSFAPKSSGNTIYF.

Many counts were recorded for this clonotype. The V gene is TRBV9, the J gene TRBJ2-2; no clear D. V was pared by 0 bases and J by 4 bases, with 10 bases between. This CDR3 is 15 amino acids long. Germline-derived CDR1 and CDR2 are SGDLS and YYNGEE. In nucleotides, the CDR3 is TGTGCCAGCAGCGTAGGGTCAACCCTCACCGGGGAGCTGTTTTTT. As protein: CASSVGSTLTGELFF.

This clonotype occurred many times. V and J are TRBV7-3 and TRBJ2-3; 9 positions agree with TRBD1. V dropped 1 base and J dropped 3; count of bases not matched to a gene: 5. Germline lookup yields CDR1 SGHTA and CDR2 FQGTGA. CDR3 size: 16 residues. CDR3 nucleotide sequence: TGTGCCAGCAGCTTAAGGCCGGGACAGGGTACAGATACGCAGTATTTT. As protein: CASSLRPGQGTDTQYF.

This clonotype was detected many times. The chain couples TRBV3-1 to TRBJ2-2; D gene ambiguous. The CDR3 totals 14 residues. CDR1 and CDR2 (germline): LGHDT, YNNKEL (reference sequence). V was pared by 1 base and J by 2 bases, with 5 bases between. Written as DNA, the CDR3 is TGTGCCAGCAGCCAAGTACACAACACCGGGGAGCTGTTTTTT. This translates into CASSQVHNTGELFF.

This clonotype appeared many times. This chain links TRBV15 with TRBJ2-1; D tentatively fits TRBD1 or TRBD2 (5 bases each). This CDR3 is 16 amino acids long. Germline V gene data show CDR1 as LNHNV and CDR2 as YYDKDF (reference sequence). V lost 0 bases and J lost 6, with 15 bases in between. CDR3 in amino acids: CATSRDGGVVGNEQFF. The CDR3 DNA reads as TGTGCCACCAGCAGAGATGGGGGAGTCGTTGGCAATGAGCAGTTCTTC.

This clonotype was found many times. The chain uses TRBV5-5 and TRBJ2-6; D not resolved. This CDR3 is built from 14 residues. The V gene's germline CDR1 is SGHKS and CDR2 YYEKEE (reference sequence). V dropped 2 bases and J dropped 3 bases, with 6 bases sitting between them. The CDR3 coding sequence is TGTGCCAGCAGCTTACCGGATGGGGCCAACGTCCTGACTTTC. It encodes CASSLPDGANVLTF. Looking up the rest from reference TRBV5-5 and TRBJ2-6 gives the full variable domain: DAGVTQSPTHLIKTRGQQVTLRCSPISGHKSVSWYQQVLGQGPQFIFQYYEKEERGRGNFPDRFSARQFPNYSSELNVNALLLGDSALYLCASSLPDGANVLTFGAGSRLTVL.

The table lists this clonotype with a few counts. The V gene is TRBV27, the J gene TRBJ2-1, with TRBD2 matching 12 bases. Trimming removed 5 bases from V and 6 bases from J; junction bases left unmatched: 5. The CDR3 length is 15 residues. Germline V gene sequence: CDR1 MNHEY, CDR2 SMNVEV (reference sequence). The CDR3 loop is CASSQLAGGLNEQFF. In DNA, the CDR3 is TGTGCCAGCAGTCAACTAGCGGGAGGCCTCAATGAGCAGTTCTTC.

The sample holds many counts of this clonotype. J is TRBJ2-1 and V is TRBV7-9; no firm D call. Germline CDR1 is SEHNR and CDR2 is FQNEAQ (reference sequence). Trimming took 6 bases from V and 6 from J, leaving 18 bases between them. The CDR3 runs 15 residues. CDR3 DNA sequence: TGTGCCAGCAGTTCCTACTTGAGTGTCGGCAATGAGCAGTTCTTC. Amino acid sequence: CASSSYLSVGNEQFF. The complete variable domain, with remaining parts taken from reference TRBV7-9 and TRBJ2-1, reads DTGVSQNPRHKITKRGQNVTFRCDPISEHNRLYWYRQTLGQGPEFLTYFQNEAQLEKSRLLSDRFSAERPKGSFSTLEIQRTEQGDSAMYLCASSSYLSVGNEQFFGPGTRLTVL.

Ten or more counts support this clonotype. The chain is built from TRBV14 and TRBJ2-1, with 7 bases that match TRBD1. Germline V lookup: CDR1 SGHDN, CDR2 FVKESK. The CDR3 length is 16 residues. Unmatched junction bases numbered 11, after V lost 4 bases and J lost 5 bases. The CDR3 protein is CASSPKTGVRNNEQFF. As DNA, the CDR3 is TGTGCCAGCAGCCCAAAAACAGGGGTTAGGAACAATGAGCAGTTCTTC. Using reference TRBV14 and TRBJ2-1 for the parts outside the CDR3, the full variable domain is EAGVTQFPSHSVIEKGQTVTLRCDPISGHDNLYWYRRVMGKEIKFLLHFVKESKQDESGMPNNRFLAERTGGTYSTLKVQPAELEDSGVYFCASSPKTGVRNNEQFFGPGTRLTVL.

The sample holds many counts of this clonotype. The CDR3, as DNA: TGTGCCAGCAGAGTACTACAGACCACAGATACGCAGTATTTT. This translates into CASRVLQTTDTQYF. The chain is built from TRBV27 and TRBJ2-3, with D uncertain. Trimming left V 6 bases short and J 2 bases short, with 12 bases between. The CDR3 has 14 amino acids. CDR1 and CDR2 from the germline V gene are MNHEY and SMNVEV (reference sequence).

The sample holds many counts of this clonotype. This rearrangement joins TRBV4-1 to TRBJ2-7, with D hard to call. V was pared by 4 bases and J by 0 bases, with 10 bases between. The V gene's germline CDR1 is MGHRA and CDR2 YSYEKL. CDR3 size: 14 residues. The CDR3 DNA follows: TGCGCCAGCAGCCTCGACTTGCCCTCCTACGAGCAGTACTTC. Protein: CASSLDLPSYEQYF.

The V call is TRBV4-1, the J call TRBJ1-6, with TRBD1 as a possible D gene (6 bases). The CDR3 runs to 17 residues. CDR1 is MGHRA, CDR2 YSYEKL, per germline. The germline V and J ends were trimmed by 7 bases and 3 bases, with 19 bases remaining between them. CDR3 amino acids: CASNAVAGVLYNSPLHF. The CDR3 DNA sequence: TGCGCCAGCAACGCCGTGGCAGGGGTGCTCTATAATTCACCCCTCCACTTT.

This clonotype was seen at least ten times. The J gene is TRBJ1-4, the V gene TRBV11-2; TRBD1 agrees at 7 bases. J was trimmed by 5 bases and V by 6 bases; bases with no gene match: 12. Germline CDR1 and CDR2: SGHAT and FQNNGV. The CDR3 is 16 residues long. CDR3 sequence reads: CASRKGGRQGNEKLFF. Written as DNA, the CDR3 is TGTGCCAGCAGAAAAGGAGGGAGACAGGGAAATGAAAAACTGTTTTTT.

This clonotype was recorded at least ten times. This sequence joins TRBV20-1 and TRBJ2-3, with 8 bases lining up with TRBD2. This CDR3 comprises 16 residues. CDR1 is DFQATT, CDR2 SNEGSKA, per germline (reference sequence). The V segment lost 6 bases and the J segment 4 bases; nucleotides outside the gene matches: 15. CDR3: CSATPAGREVPDTQYF. CDR3 bases: TGCAGTGCCACCCCAGCGGGGCGGGAGGTCCCAGATACGCAGTATTTT.

Details on this clonotype: This may come from a read error, since a much larger clone is one base off. The rearrangement links TRBV7-9 to TRBJ1-4, with D unclear. This CDR3 region has 13 residues. Germline V gene sequence: CDR1 SEHNR, CDR2 FQNEAQ (reference sequence). CDR3 residues: CASSLPPNEKMFF. The CDR3 nucleotides read TGTGCCAGCAGCTTACCCCCTAATGAAAAAATGTTTTTT.

This clonotype was recorded many times. The chain combines TRBV12-3 or TRBV12-4 with TRBJ2-1; no clear D. V was pared by 6 bases and J by 8 bases, with 20 bases between. The CDR3 loop spans 15 amino acids. Written as DNA, the CDR3 is TGTGCCAGCAGCCGTAGTCCCCTCATCTTCGATGAGCAGTTCTTC. This translates into CASSRSPLIFDEQFF.

This clonotype was detected many times. The V and J genes are TRBV5-1 and TRBJ2-7, with 8 bases fitting TRBD2. J lost 6 bases, V lost 5 bases, and 16 bases had no gene match. The CDR3 sequence is 16 residues long. Germline V lookup: CDR1 SGHRS, CDR2 YFSETQ. Here the CDR3 reads CASSLVPGLEGREQYF. The CDR3 bases are TGCGCCAGCAGTCTTGTTCCGGGACTAGAGGGTCGCGAGCAGTACTTC.

This clonotype has at least ten counts. The rearrangement uses TRBV5-1 and TRBJ1-2; 7 bases line up with TRBD1. The CDR3 contains 16 residues. Germline V CDR1 and CDR2: SGHRS, YFSETQ. The ends lost 4 bases at V and 6 bases at J; junction bases unmatched: 15. The chain's CDR3 is CASSIRDSPIGDGYTF. The CDR3 DNA follows: TGCGCCAGCAGCATCCGGGACAGCCCGATCGGGGATGGCTACACCTTC.

This clonotype was counted ten times or more. This rearrangement joins TRBV29-1 to TRBJ1-4; D is ambiguous. This CDR3 has 14 amino acids. Germline V gene sequence: CDR1 SQVTM, CDR2 ANQGSEA. V dropped 7 bases and J dropped 0 bases, with 12 bases sitting between them. CDR3 loop: CSAAIGTTNEKLFF. Written as DNA, the CDR3 is TGCAGCGCAGCGATCGGGACAACTAATGAAAAACTGTTTTTT. Full variable domain (rest looked up from reference TRBV29-1 and TRBJ1-4): SAVISQKPSRDICQRGTSLTIQCQVDSQVTMMFWYRQQPGQSLTLIATANQGSEATYESGFVIDKFPISRPNLTFSTLTVSNMSPEDSSIYLCSAAIGTTNEKLFFGSGTQLSVL.

This clonotype was recorded at least ten times. This chain joins TRBV7-2 and TRBJ2-7; D unresolved. Germline V gene lookup returns CDR1 SGHTA and CDR2 FQGNSA. The CDR3 consists of 13 residues. Trimming shortened V by 5 bases and J by 2 bases, and 10 bases separated the two germline ends. CDR3: CASSPSGAYEQYF. In DNA form, the CDR3 reads TGTGCCAGCAGCCCGAGTGGGGCCTACGAGCAGTACTTC.

This clonotype was detected many times. The chain recombines TRBV5-1 with TRBJ1-2; D is undetermined. CDR3 size: 13 residues. Trimming took off 2 bases at V and 2 bases at J, with 7 bases between the two ends. The germline gives CDR1 SGHRS, CDR2 YFSETQ. The CDR3 nucleotides are TGCGCCAGCAGCTTTGGAGGGAACTATGGCTACACCTTC. Its translation: CASSFGGNYGYTF.